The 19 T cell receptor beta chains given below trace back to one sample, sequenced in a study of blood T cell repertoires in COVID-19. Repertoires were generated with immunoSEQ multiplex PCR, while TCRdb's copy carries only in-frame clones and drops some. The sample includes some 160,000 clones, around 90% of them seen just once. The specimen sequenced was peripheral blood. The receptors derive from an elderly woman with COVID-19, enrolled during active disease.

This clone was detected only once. The CDR3 DNA reads TGCGCCAGCAGCCCACCCGAGCAGGGCTGGGGCTACACCTTC. Its protein product is CASSPPEQGWGYTF. This chain connects TRBV5-1 to TRBJ1-2; D might be TRBD1 (5 bases). The CDR3 spans 14 residues. Germline V CDR1 and CDR2: SGHRS, YFSETQ. Trimming pared 4 bases from V and 8 bases from J, leaving 18 bases between.

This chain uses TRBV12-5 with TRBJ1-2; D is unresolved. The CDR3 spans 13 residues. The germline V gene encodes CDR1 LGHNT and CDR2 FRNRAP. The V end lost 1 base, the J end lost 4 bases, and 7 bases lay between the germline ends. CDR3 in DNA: TGTGCTAGTGGTTTGGGCAGTTCCTATGGCTACACCTTC. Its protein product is CASGLGSSYGYTF.

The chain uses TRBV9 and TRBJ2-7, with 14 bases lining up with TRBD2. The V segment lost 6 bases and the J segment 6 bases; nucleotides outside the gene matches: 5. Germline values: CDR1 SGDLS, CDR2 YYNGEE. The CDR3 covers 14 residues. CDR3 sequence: CASNPGLAGVEQYF. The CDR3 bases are TGTGCCAGCAACCCGGGACTAGCGGGAGTCGAGCAGTACTTC.

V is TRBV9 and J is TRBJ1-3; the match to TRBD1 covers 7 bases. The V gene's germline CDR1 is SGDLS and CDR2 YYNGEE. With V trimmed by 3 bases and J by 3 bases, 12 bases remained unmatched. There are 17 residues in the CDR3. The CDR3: CASSARTIGQVGNTIYF. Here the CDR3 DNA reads TGTGCCAGCAGCGCCAGAACCATTGGACAGGTTGGAAACACCATATATTTT.

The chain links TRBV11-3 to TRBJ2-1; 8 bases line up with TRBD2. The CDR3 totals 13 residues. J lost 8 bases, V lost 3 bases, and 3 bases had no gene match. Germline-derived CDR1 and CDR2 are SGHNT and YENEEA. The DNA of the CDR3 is TGTGCCAGCAGCTTTTCGGGAGGGGATGAGCAGTTCTTC. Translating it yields CASSFSGGDEQFF.

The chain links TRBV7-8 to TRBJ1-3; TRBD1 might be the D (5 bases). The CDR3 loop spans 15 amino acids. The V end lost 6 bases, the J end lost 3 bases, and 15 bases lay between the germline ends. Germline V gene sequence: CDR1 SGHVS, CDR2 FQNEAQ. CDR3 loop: CASSLLDSYGNTIYF. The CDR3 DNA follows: TGTGCCAGCAGTCTTTTAGACAGTTATGGAAACACCATATATTTT.

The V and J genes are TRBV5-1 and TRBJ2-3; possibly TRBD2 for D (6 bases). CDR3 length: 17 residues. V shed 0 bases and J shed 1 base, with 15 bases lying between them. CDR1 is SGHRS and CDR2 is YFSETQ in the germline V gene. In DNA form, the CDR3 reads TGCGCCAGCAGCTTGGTTCCCACGGGAGCGGGCACAGATACGCAGTATTTT. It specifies CASSLVPTGAGTDTQYF.

CDR3 loop: CASSLGPGQDTEAFF. CDR3 coding DNA: TGTGCCAGCAGTTTGGGTCCGGGACAAGACACTGAAGCTTTCTTT. V is TRBV28 and J is TRBJ1-1, with D perhaps TRBD1 (6 bases). Germline values: CDR1 MDHEN, CDR2 SYDVKM. The CDR3 runs 15 residues. V lost 3 bases and J lost 3, with 14 bases in between.

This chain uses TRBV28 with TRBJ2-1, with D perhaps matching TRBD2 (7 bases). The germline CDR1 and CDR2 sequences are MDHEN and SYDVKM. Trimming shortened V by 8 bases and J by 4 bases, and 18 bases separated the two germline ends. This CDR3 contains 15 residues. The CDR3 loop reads CASRKWGGIYNEQFF. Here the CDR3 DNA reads TGTGCCAGCCGAAAATGGGGGGGCATTTACAATGAGCAGTTCTTC. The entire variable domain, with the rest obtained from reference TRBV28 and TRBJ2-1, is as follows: DVKVTQSSRYLVKRTGEKVFLECVQDMDHENMFWYRQDPGLGLRLIYFSYDVKMKEKGDIPEGYSVSREKKERFSLILESASTNQTSMYLCASRKWGGIYNEQFFGPGTRLTVL.

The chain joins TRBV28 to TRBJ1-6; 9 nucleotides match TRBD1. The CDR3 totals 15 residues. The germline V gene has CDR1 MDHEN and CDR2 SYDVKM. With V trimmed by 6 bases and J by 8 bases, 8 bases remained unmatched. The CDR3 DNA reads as TGTGCCAGCAGCGCCCGGGACAGGGATTATTCACCCCTCCACTTT. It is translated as CASSARDRDYSPLHF.

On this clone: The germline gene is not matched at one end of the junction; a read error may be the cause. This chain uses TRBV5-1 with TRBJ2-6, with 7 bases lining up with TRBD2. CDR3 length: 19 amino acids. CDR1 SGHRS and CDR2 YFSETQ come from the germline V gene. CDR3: CVSTPVGASGGSGANVLTF. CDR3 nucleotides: TGCGTCAGCACCCCCGTAGGGGCATCGGGAGGCTCTGGGGCCAACGTCCTGACTTTC.

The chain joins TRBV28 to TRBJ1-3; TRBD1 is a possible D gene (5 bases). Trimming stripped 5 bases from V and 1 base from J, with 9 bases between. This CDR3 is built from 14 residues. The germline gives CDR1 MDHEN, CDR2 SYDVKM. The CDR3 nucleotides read TGTGCCAGCAGTCCAGGGCTTTCTGGAAACACCATATATTTT. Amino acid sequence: CASSPGLSGNTIYF.

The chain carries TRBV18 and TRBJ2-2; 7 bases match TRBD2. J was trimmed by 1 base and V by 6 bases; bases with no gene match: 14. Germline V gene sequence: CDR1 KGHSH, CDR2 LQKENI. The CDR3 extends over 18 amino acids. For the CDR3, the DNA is TGTGCCAGCTCGCCTGGCGGGGGTAGGGGCGAGAACACCGGGGAGCTGTTTTTT. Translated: CASSPGGGRGENTGELFF.

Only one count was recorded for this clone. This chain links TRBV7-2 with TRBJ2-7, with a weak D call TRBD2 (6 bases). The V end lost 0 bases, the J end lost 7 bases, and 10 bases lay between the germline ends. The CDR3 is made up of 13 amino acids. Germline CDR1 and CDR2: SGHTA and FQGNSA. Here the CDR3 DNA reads TGTGCCAGCAGCTTAGCAGGAGGGCAGGAGCAGTACTTC. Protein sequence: CASSLAGGQEQYF. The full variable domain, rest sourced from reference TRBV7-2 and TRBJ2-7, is GAGVSQSPSNKVTEKGKDVELRCDPISGHTALYWYRQSLGQGLEFLIYFQGNSAPDKSGLPSDRFSAERTGGSVSTLTIQRTQQEDSAVYLCASSLAGGQEQYFGPGTRLTVT.

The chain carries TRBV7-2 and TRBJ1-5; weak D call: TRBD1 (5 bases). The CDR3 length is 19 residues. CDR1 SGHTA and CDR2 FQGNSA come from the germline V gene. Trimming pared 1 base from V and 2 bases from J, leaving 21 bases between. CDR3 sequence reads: CASSLDPRLGEGGNQPQHF. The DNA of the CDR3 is TGTGCCAGCAGCTTAGACCCCCGTTTGGGGGAGGGAGGCAATCAGCCCCAGCATTTT.

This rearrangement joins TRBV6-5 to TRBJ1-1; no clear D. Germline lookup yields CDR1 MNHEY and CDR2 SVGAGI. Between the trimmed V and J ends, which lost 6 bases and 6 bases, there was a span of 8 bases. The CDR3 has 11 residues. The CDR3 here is CASRYSPEAFF. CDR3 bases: TGTGCCAGCAGGTATAGTCCTGAAGCTTTCTTT.

The CDR3 loop reads CASSQDSSGGRGTDTQYF. The CDR3 nucleotides are TGTGCCAGCAGCCAAGATAGTAGCGGGGGGAGAGGGACAGATACGCAGTATTTT. The genes are TRBV4-2 and TRBJ2-3; 10 bases map to TRBD2. Looked up from germline, CDR1 is LGHNA and CDR2 is YNFKEQ. The J segment lost 3 bases and the V segment lost 0 bases, leaving 9 bases of the junction unmatched. The CDR3 totals 18 residues.

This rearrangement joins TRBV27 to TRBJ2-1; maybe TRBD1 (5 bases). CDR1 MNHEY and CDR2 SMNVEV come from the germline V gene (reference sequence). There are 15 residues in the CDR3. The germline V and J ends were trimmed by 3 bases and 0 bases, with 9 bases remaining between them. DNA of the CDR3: TGTGCCAGCAGTTTCGGACAAGGCTCCTACAATGAGCAGTTCTTC. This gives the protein CASSFGQGSYNEQFF.

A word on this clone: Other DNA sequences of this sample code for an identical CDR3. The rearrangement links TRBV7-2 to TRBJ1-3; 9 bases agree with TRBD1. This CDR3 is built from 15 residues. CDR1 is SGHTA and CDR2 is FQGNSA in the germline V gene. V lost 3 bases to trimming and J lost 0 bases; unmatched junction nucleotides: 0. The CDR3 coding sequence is TGTGCCAGCAGCTTGGACAGGGGCTCTGGAAACACCATATATTTT. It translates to CASSLDRGSGNTIYF.